A single sample is the source of the 15 T cell receptor beta chains below, sequenced in a study of CXCR3-negative and CXCR3-positive naive CD8 T cells. What these receptors recognize is not known. Study-level findings and limits: CXCR3-expressing naive cells carried TRB CDR3s more hydrophobic than those of CXCR3-negative naive cells.

TRB cDNA was prepared as libraries by UMI-labeled 5' RACE. After re-calling the 5' RACE reads, TCRdb lists one entry per CDR3 protein, DNA absent. The sample table sets out over 5,500 distinct CDR3 sequences. The sample taken for sequencing was naive CXCR3+ CD8+ T cells from blood. The subset here: CD45RO-CCR7+CD27+CD95- naive CD8+ T cells expressing CXCR3 (TNR3+). The source is a human donor in good health. Some clones in this sample may be carry-over from other donors' samples.

The V call is TRBV5-1, the J call TRBJ2-3; checking the TCRdb D call of TRBD1 is not possible without DNA. The CDR3 runs to 15 residues. CDR1 and CDR2 from the germline V gene are SGHRS and YFSETQ. CDR3 protein: CASSPGLGSTDTQYF.

CDR3 protein: CSVLRDNEKLFF. V is TRBV29-1 and J is TRBJ1-4. This CDR3 contains 12 residues. From germline, CDR1 is SQVTM and CDR2 ANQGSEA. Variable domain in full (rest from reference TRBV29-1 and TRBJ1-4): SAVISQKPSRDICQRGTSLTIQCQVDSQVTMMFWYRQQPGQSLTLIATANQGSEATYESGFVIDKFPISRPNLTFSTLTVSNMSPEDSSIYLCSVLRDNEKLFFGSGTQLSVL.

The chain links TRBV5-1 to TRBJ2-7; the D call of TRBD2 rests on TCRdb alone, since no DNA is present to check it. The CDR3 has 13 amino acids. Germline values: CDR1 SGHRS, CDR2 YFSETQ. CDR3: CASSKDFSYEQYF.

V and J are TRBV27 and TRBJ2-3. CDR3 size: 13 residues. Germline CDR1 and CDR2: MNHEY and SMNVEV (reference sequence). CDR3 sequence: CASSYGDTDTQYF.

The chain is built from TRBV29-1 and TRBJ1-5; as DNA is missing, the TRBD1 call by TCRdb cannot be tested. Germline lookup yields CDR1 SQVTM and CDR2 ANQGSEA. CDR3 size: 13 residues. The CDR3 here is CSVESGSNQPQHF.

This chain joins TRBV21-1 and TRBJ1-1; TCRdb's D gene call, TRBD1, goes unchecked for lack of DNA. TRBV21-1 counts as a pseudogene. The CDR3 is made up of 16 amino acids. The CDR3 protein is CASSKQPGRQNTEAFF.

This CDR3 reads CASSVGGEPAIYEQFF. This chain connects TRBV9 to TRBJ2-1; TCRdb outputs TRBD2, but without DNA this stays unchecked. The germline V gene has CDR1 SGDLS and CDR2 YYNGEE. CDR3 size: 16 residues.

The CDR3 loop is CASNSGLADSYEQYF. This chain connects TRBV12-3 or TRBV12-4 to TRBJ2-7; with no DNA, the TCRdb D assignment of TRBD2 cannot be verified. The CDR3 is 15 residues long.

This clonotype registers medium-sized by frequency. The J gene is TRBJ2-3, the V gene TRBV14; TCRdb reports TRBD1, a call that lacks DNA to check it against. The length of the CDR3 is 15 residues. Germline CDR1 SGHDN, CDR2 FVKESK. CDR3 sequence: CASSQDGTSTDTQYF.

In terms of frequency, this clonotype is medium-sized. V usage is TRBV7-3 and J usage is TRBJ2-3. Germline values: CDR1 SGHTA, CDR2 FQGTGA. The CDR3 loop spans 15 amino acids. This CDR3 is CASSLWVRGEDTQYF. The variable domain in full, completed from reference TRBV7-3 and TRBJ2-3, reads GAGVSQTPSNKVTEKGKYVELRCDPISGHTALYWYRQSLGQGPEFLIYFQGTGAADDSGLPNDRFFAVRPEGSVSTLKIQRTERGDSAVYLCASSLWVRGEDTQYFGPGTRLTVL.

The genes are TRBV6-6 and TRBJ1-1. CDR3 size: 16 residues. Germline CDR1 reads MNHNY; CDR2 reads SVGAGI (reference sequence). The CDR3: CASSYDRLYPNTEAFF.

This sequence joins TRBV29-1 and TRBJ2-7. This CDR3 is built from 13 residues. Germline V CDR1 and CDR2: SQVTM, ANQGSEA. CDR3 residues: CSVITGTTYEQYF.

This clonotype is classed as medium-sized by frequency. V is TRBV29-1 and J is TRBJ2-2. Germline CDR1 reads SQVTM; CDR2 reads ANQGSEA. This CDR3 has 13 amino acids. CDR3 region: CSAADENTGELFF.

This rearrangement joins TRBV5-1 to TRBJ2-1. The germline V gene has CDR1 SGHRS and CDR2 YFSETQ. CDR3 size: 12 residues. The CDR3 loop reads CASSLSYNEQFF.

This clonotype is classed as medium-sized by frequency. The CDR3 protein is CASSGRGLNSPLHF. The V and J genes are TRBV14 and TRBJ1-6; the D call of TRBD1 rests on TCRdb alone, since no DNA is present to check it. Germline CDR1 and CDR2: SGHDN and FVKESK. This CDR3 has 14 residues.